A selection of T cell receptor beta chains follows, all from one sample in a study of cytomegalovirus exposure and HLA in healthy donors. Libraries were prepared by immunoSEQ multiplex PCR; TCRdb keeps only in-frame clonotypes and omits some of them. Altogether roughly 90,000 clones are present, around 85% being singletons, with the ten largest covering roughly 22%. The sample consisted of PBMCs. These receptors came from a man between 18 and 29 years old in good health and CMV-seropositive. Both conserved end residues are part of each CDR3. D genes are given only for firm matches. Size tells how often a clone was seen (once, few, many) or the class of an expanded clone, and some rows leave it out.

j_call | clone_size | v_call | d_call | cdr3_nt | cdr3_aa
TRBJ2-7 | . | TRBV6-5 | TRBD1 | TGTGCCAGCAGTGAAGGGACAGGGGGCTACGAGCAGTACTTC | CASSEGTGGYEQYF
TRBJ2-1 | few | TRBV7-2 | . | TGTGCCAGCAGCTTAAGTTGGGGAGGTGAGCAGTTCTTC | CASSLSWGGEQFF
TRBJ1-4 | . | TRBV7-2 | TRBD1 | TGTGCCAGCAGCCTCTCGGGACAGTTAAATGAAAAACTGTTTTTT | CASSLSGQLNEKLFF
TRBJ2-6 | few | TRBV4-2 | . | TGTGCCAGCAGCCAAGAGGGGGCGGGGGCCAACGTCCTGACTTTC | CASSQEGAGANVLTF
TRBJ2-4 | . | TRBV9 | . | TGTGCCAGCAGCGTTTCCCCCTGGACTCCACTCACCCAACTAGCCAAAAACATTCAGTACTTC | CASSVSPWTPLTQLAKNIQYF
TRBJ2-7 | few | TRBV30 | . | TGTGCCTGGAACATGTTAGAGGGCCCCATTGGCGAGCAGTACTTC | CAWNMLEGPIGEQYF
TRBJ2-5 | . | TRBV7-7 | . | TGTGCCAGCAGCTTAGTTTCGGGACAAGAGACCCAGTACTTC | CASSLVSGQETQYF
TRBJ1-1 | . | TRBV9 | . | TGTGCCAGCAGCGTAGCTCCGGCAGGGGAAATGAACACTGAAGCTTTCTTT | CASSVAPAGEMNTEAFF
TRBJ2-3 | . | TRBV30 | . | TGTGCCTGGAGTGTACTAGCTTGGGATACGCAGTATTTT | CAWSVLAWDTQYF
TRBJ1-4 | once | TRBV5-1 | TRBD1 | TGCGCCAGCATGGACAGGGGGCGCGGTGCTAATGAAAAACTGTTTTTT | CASMDRGRGANEKLFF
TRBJ2-7 | few | TRBV7-8 | TRBD2 | TGTGCCAGCAGCCCTCCAGCAGCGGGAGCCTACGAGCAGTACTTC | CASSPPAAGAYEQYF
TRBJ2-5 | . | TRBV9 | . | TGTGCCAGCAGCGTAGGGGGGGCGGGGGCTCAAGAGACCCAGTACTTC | CASSVGGAGAQETQYF
TRBJ2-4 | . | TRBV18 | . | TGTGCCAGCTCACCACCTGCAGGGCAAGCCAAAAACATTCAGTACTTC | CASSPPAGQAKNIQYF
TRBJ1-2 | . | TRBV7-2 | TRBD1 | TGTGCCAGCAGCTTAGCGGGAGGACAGGGGGCAATCTATGGCTACACCTTC | CASSLAGGQGAIYGYTF
TRBJ1-3 | . | TRBV7-3 | . | TGTGCCAGCAGCACTAGTCCCGGAAACACCATATATTTT | CASSTSPGNTIYF
TRBJ2-3 | . | TRBV7-9 | TRBD1 | TGTGCCAACGAACAGGGGGCAGGGGATACGCAGTATTTT | CANEQGAGDTQYF
TRBJ1-3 | . | TRBV4-2 | . | TGTGCCAGCAGCCAAGATCAACGGGGTTCCGGAAACACCATATATTTT | CASSQDQRGSGNTIYF
TRBJ2-3 | . | TRBV27 | TRBD2 | TGTGCCAGCAGTTTCTCCCTAGCGGGAGGGCCGGATACGCAGTATTTT | CASSFSLAGGPDTQYF
TRBJ2-5 | . | TRBV29-1 | TRBD1 | TGCAGCGTTCTGGGACAGGGAAATTGGGAGACCCAGTACTTC | CSVLGQGNWETQYF
TRBJ1-5 | . | TRBV7-8 | . | TGTGCCAGCAGCTTAGCGGGGGGATACCAGCCCCAGCATTTT | CASSLAGGYQPQHF
TRBJ2-3 | once | TRBV6-4 | . | TGTGCCAGCAGTGACTCGAGCGGGCTTGGCGCAGATACGCAGTATTTT | CASSDSSGLGADTQYF
TRBJ2-2 | . | TRBV7-3 | . | TGTGCCAGCAGCCCTTCCGGGGGTGCGAACACCGGGGAGCTGTTTTTT | CASSPSGGANTGELFF
TRBJ2-7 | . | TRBV5-5 | . | TGTGCCAGCAGCCCCCGCCGGGACACCTACGAGCAGTACTTC | CASSPRRDTYEQYF
TRBJ1-1 | . | TRBV4-2 | TRBD1 | TGTGCCAGCAGCCAAATAGGGACAGGGGGGTTGAACACTGAAGCTTTCTTT | CASSQIGTGGLNTEAFF
TRBJ1-3 | . | TRBV6-5 | . | TGTGCCAGCAGCCAAGGAGGGTGGGGAGGAAACACCATATATTTT | CASSQGGWGGNTIYF
TRBJ2-1 | . | TRBV7-3 | TRBD2 | TGTGCCAGCAGCTTAATGGCTAGCGGGAGAACGCAGTTCTTC | CASSLMASGRTQFF
TRBJ2-3 | . | TRBV14 | TRBD1 | TGTGCCAGCAGCCAGGACAGGGCTCACACAGATACGCAGTATTTT | CASSQDRAHTDTQYF
TRBJ2-2 | . | TRBV10-2 | . | TGCGCCAGCTCGGCAGGGGCGAACACCGGGGAGCTGTTTTTT | CASSAGANTGELFF
TRBJ1-5 | . | TRBV7-8 | TRBD1 | TGTGCCAGCAGCCAAGTAACAGGGGTCCAACAGCCCCAGCATTTT | CASSQVTGVQQPQHF